Shown below are 7 T cell receptor beta chains from a single sample sequenced in a study of blood T cell repertoires in COVID-19. TCRdb's copy holds only in-frame clones and misses some; the assay was immunoSEQ multiplex PCR. Counted here are around 300,000 clones, more than 80% occurring once; the ten biggest clones make up under 3%. What was sequenced was PBMCs or T cells enriched from blood (not recorded which). These receptors all come from a woman aged 18-29 years who had recovered from COVID-19.

This chain connects TRBV28 to TRBJ2-2; D gene unclear. CDR1 and CDR2 (germline): MDHEN, SYDVKM. V dropped 8 bases and J dropped 1 base, with 11 bases sitting between them. The CDR3 has 14 amino acids. The CDR3 here is CASRTPGNTGELFF. DNA of the CDR3: TGTGCCAGCCGCACCCCGGGGAACACCGGGGAGCTGTTTTTT. The entire variable domain, with the rest obtained from reference TRBV28 and TRBJ2-2, is as follows: DVKVTQSSRYLVKRTGEKVFLECVQDMDHENMFWYRQDPGLGLRLIYFSYDVKMKEKGDIPEGYSVSREKKERFSLILESASTNQTSMYLCASRTPGNTGELFFGEGSRLTVL.

V gene TRBV2 combines with J gene TRBJ1-4; TRBD1 matches at 9 bases. There are 16 residues in the CDR3. V was pared by 8 bases and J by 3 bases, with 10 bases of the junction left unmatched. Per the germline V gene, CDR1 is SNHLY and CDR2 is FYNNEI. CDR3 sequence reads: CASGQGRLGANEKLFF. The CDR3 DNA follows: TGTGCCAGCGGACAGGGGCGGCTTGGGGCTAATGAAAAACTGTTTTTT.

The rearrangement links TRBV6-5 to TRBJ1-1; TRBD1 aligns across 10 bases. The CDR3 length is 15 residues. CDR1 is MNHEY, CDR2 SVGAGI, per germline. Germline trimming cut 1 base from V and 8 bases from J; bases unmatched to any gene: 7. CDR3 protein: CASSYLRTGGNEAFF. In DNA form, the CDR3 reads TGTGCCAGCAGTTACTTAAGGACAGGGGGAAACGAAGCTTTCTTT.

This clone appeared a single time. The J gene is TRBJ1-2, the V gene TRBV28; TRBD1 matches 11 bases. Trimming took 7 bases from V and 6 from J; bases not matched to a gene: 7. Germline V gives CDR1 MDHEN, CDR2 SYDVKM. This CDR3 region has 14 residues. The DNA for the CDR3 is TGTGCCAGCAACCCGGGACAGGGGGGGGATGGCTACACCTTC. Translation gives CASNPGQGGDGYTF.

Only one count was recorded for this clone. The V gene is TRBV4-1, the J gene TRBJ1-2; D is possibly TRBD1 (6 bases). CDR1 MGHRA and CDR2 YSYEKL come from the germline V gene. The CDR3 is made up of 16 amino acids. Trimming took 0 bases from V and 3 from J, leaving 14 bases between them. The CDR3 DNA follows: TGCGCCAGCAGCCAAGATCGGAGAGGGGGACACTATGGCTACACCTTC. This sequence encodes CASSQDRRGGHYGYTF.

The genes are TRBV5-1 and TRBJ1-1; possibly TRBD1 for D (6 bases). V shed 5 bases and J shed 3 bases, with 14 bases lying between them. The length of the CDR3 is 14 residues. Germline CDR1 SGHRS, CDR2 YFSETQ. CDR3 DNA: TGCGCCAGCAGACCACAGGGATCGCACACTGAAGCTTTCTTT. This translates into CASRPQGSHTEAFF.

CDR3 amino acids: CASTRGGNEEKLFF. Here the CDR3 DNA reads TGCGCCAGCACCCGGGGGGGTAATGAAGAAAAACTGTTTTTT. The chain links TRBV5-1 to TRBJ1-4; tentatively, D is TRBD1 (5 bases). Trimming stripped 6 bases from V and 8 bases from J, with 17 bases between. The germline V gene has CDR1 SGHRS and CDR2 YFSETQ. The CDR3 is made up of 14 amino acids.